This entry lists 10 T cell receptor beta chains sequenced from one sample in a study of T cell repertoires in cytomegalovirus infection. TCRdb ran MiXCR on the reads and lists one entry per CDR3 protein. The sample lists roughly 180,000 distinct CDR3 sequences; under 30% were seen once. The sequencing sample was made of PBMCs. The receptors were sampled from a human donor in good health (CMV status not recorded). Some clones in this sample may be carry-over from other donors' samples.

This clonotype was recorded at least ten times. At one of its ends the junction is not consistent with the germline gene, which may arise from a read error. This rearrangement joins TRBV11-2 to TRBJ2-1; a weak D match, TRBD2 (5 bases). CDR1 and CDR2 from the germline V gene are SGHAT and FQNNGV. The CDR3 has 13 amino acids. In nucleotides, the CDR3 is TGTGCCAGCAGCTTAGATGAGACTACGAAAGCCCTCTTC. This encodes CASSLDETTKALF. Supplemented by reference TRBV11-2 and TRBJ2-1, the full variable domain reads EAGVAQSPRYKIIEKRQSVAFWCNPISGHATLYWYQQILGQGPKLLIQFQNNGVVDDSQLPKDRFSAERLKGVDSTLKIQPAKLEDSAVYLCASSLDETTKALFGPGTRLTVL.

This clonotype was seen more than once but under ten times. The CDR3 loop reads CASSRDSTDTQYF. The CDR3 DNA reads as TGTGCCAGCAGTAGGGACAGCACAGATACGCAGTATTTT. The V and J genes are TRBV6-2 or TRBV6-3 and TRBJ2-3, with D perhaps given as TRBD1 or TRBD2 (5 bases each). The germline gives CDR1 MNHEY, CDR2 SVGEGT. The V end lost 5 bases, the J end lost 0 bases, and 6 bases lay between the germline ends. The length of the CDR3 is 13 residues.

The V call is TRBV20-1, the J call TRBJ1-5; a possible D gene is TRBD1 (5 bases). The length of the CDR3 is 15 residues. In germline, CDR1 is DFQATT, CDR2 SNEGSKA (reference sequence). Deletions cut 4 bases from V and 3 bases from J, with 16 bases between. CDR3 DNA: TGCAGTGCTACTGGGACTTCTGCTTCCAATCAGCCCCAGCATTTT. Amino acids: CSATGTSASNQPQHF.

This clonotype came up many times. J is TRBJ1-2 and V is TRBV7-2, with TRBD1 matching over 9 bases. CDR1 is SGHTA and CDR2 is FQGNSA in the germline V gene. The J segment lost 6 bases and the V segment lost 6 bases, leaving 14 bases of the junction unmatched. The CDR3 extends over 16 amino acids. The DNA for the CDR3 is TGTGCCAGCAGTCAGGCGGTCACGGGACAGGGTCATGGCTACACCTTC. Protein product: CASSQAVTGQGHGYTF.

Here the CDR3 reads CASSPGPGGDIQYF. The CDR3 DNA follows: TGCGCCAGCAGCCCTGGGCCAGGAGGAGACATTCAGTACTTC. The chain links TRBV5-1 to TRBJ2-4, with D perhaps matching TRBD2 (5 bases). This CDR3 is 14 amino acids long. The V gene's germline CDR1 is SGHRS and CDR2 YFSETQ. Trimming removed 4 bases from V and 8 bases from J, with 16 bases in between.

This clonotype was observed a few times. The chain recombines TRBV19 with TRBJ2-1, with D perhaps matching TRBD1 (6 bases). Looked up from germline, CDR1 is LNHDA and CDR2 is SQIVND (reference sequence). There are 15 residues in the CDR3. V lost 4 bases to trimming and J lost 8 bases, with 18 bases between them. The CDR3 DNA is TGTGCCAGTAGTACTCCGGACAGCCCAACCTATGAGCAGTTCTTC. As protein: CASSTPDSPTYEQFF. Drawing the rest from reference TRBV19 and TRBJ2-1, the complete variable domain is DGGITQSPKYLFRKEGQNVTLSCEQNLNHDAMYWYRQDPGQGLRLIYYSQIVNDFQKGDIAEGYSVSREKKESFPLTVTSAQKNPTAFYLCASSTPDSPTYEQFFGPGTRLTVL.

The chain carries TRBV12-5 and TRBJ1-1, with 7 bases lining up with TRBD1. V shed 11 bases and J 6 bases; nucleotides not matched to a gene: 12. The CDR3 consists of 13 residues. Germline CDR1 and CDR2: LGHNT and FRNRAP. CDR3 coding DNA: TGTGCTGGCGGGACAGCGGTCAGCGCTGAAGCTTTCTTT. Its translation is CAGGTAVSAEAFF. The full variable domain, with the rest looked up from reference TRBV12-5 and TRBJ1-1, is DARVTQTPRHKVTEMGQEVTMRCQPILGHNTVFWYRQTMMQGLELLAYFRNRAPLDDSGMPKDRFSAEMPDATLATLKIQPSEPRDSAVYFCAGGTAVSAEAFFGQGTRLTVV.

This clonotype has only a few counts. J is TRBJ2-5 and V is TRBV25-1, with D hard to call. V lost 1 base, J lost 5 bases, and 8 bases lay in between. Germline V gene sequence: CDR1 MGHDK, CDR2 SYGVNS. CDR3 length: 13 residues. CDR3 loop: CASSELEGETQYF. CDR3 DNA sequence: TGTGCCAGCAGTGAATTAGAAGGCGAGACCCAGTACTTC.

This clonotype has just a few counts. The junction departs from the called germline gene at one end, perhaps through a read error. The genes are TRBV3-1 and TRBJ1-6, with TRBD1 matching 8 bases. CDR1 LGHDT and CDR2 YNNKEL come from the germline V gene (reference sequence). This CDR3 has 14 residues. In DNA, the CDR3 is TGTGCCAGCAGCCAAGACTTGGCGACAGGGGTACCAGAGTTT. Encoded protein: CASSQDLATGVPEF.

Only a few counts were recorded for this clonotype. The CDR3 spells CASSSGPMNTEAFF. The CDR3, as DNA: TGTGCCAGCAGCTCTGGACCCATGAACACTGAAGCTTTCTTT. The gene calls are TRBV5-5 and TRBJ1-1; D not resolved. V lost 3 bases and J 0 bases, leaving 9 bases between the germline ends. The germline V gene encodes CDR1 SGHKS and CDR2 YYEKEE (reference sequence). This CDR3 comprises 14 residues.